This TCR beta chain was sequenced for a study of blood T cell repertoires in COVID-19. The overall study: There were acute and convalescent COVID-19 samples, and they came from the United States, Italy and Spain.

Only in-frame clones appear in the TCRdb table, and some are missing; sequencing was by immunoSEQ multiplex PCR. Of some 180,000 clones listed, around 83% are singletons. Membership in each cohort depended on participant-reported clinical history. Participants classified as exposed had met a COVID-19 case within 2 weeks before study entry. V was shortened by 0 bases and J by 4 bases, with 9 bases between the two germline ends. The V gene's germline CDR1 is LNHDA and CDR2 SQIVND (reference sequence). The CDR3 runs 14 residues. Sequencing was performed on PBMCs or T cells enriched from blood (not recorded which). The receptor was isolated from a woman younger than 45 who had been exposed to COVID-19. The chain is built from TRBV19 and TRBJ1-2; D perhaps matches TRBD1 (5 bases). The CDR3 spells CASSIEGGAYGYTF. CDR3 DNA sequence: TGTGCCAGTAGTATAGAGGGAGGGGCCTATGGCTACACCTTC.